This T cell receptor (beta chain) was documented in a study of blood T cell repertoires in COVID-19. Whole-study context: Donors in the United States, Italy and Spain gave samples during acute or convalescent COVID-19. The analysed material was cDNA or gDNA that came from T cells, B-cell-depleted T cells, or PBMCs.

This CDR3 has 14 amino acids. With 0 bases removed from V and 4 bases from J, the gap between germline ends came to 10 bases. The germline CDR1 and CDR2 sequences are SGHNT and YYREEE (reference sequence). As handled by the study authors: Estimated nucleated cell counts came from reference gene primer amplification. Produced via immunoSEQ multiplex PCR; TCRdb's table is partial and in-frame only. V and J calls plus clone size are reproduced from that table; the DNA served to infer D and trimming. The sample records 200,000 to 300,000 clones, 91% being singletons. Enrolment of Seattle patients took place during active infection, and they were followed longitudinally.

The sample consisted of peripheral blood. The receptor's source is a person aged 18-29 years with COVID-19, enrolled during active disease. This sequence joins TRBV5-4 and TRBJ1-1, with D unresolved. CDR3 protein: CASSLGRQPTEAFF. The CDR3 DNA sequence: TGTGCCAGCAGCTTGGGGCGACAACCCACTGAAGCTTTCTTT.